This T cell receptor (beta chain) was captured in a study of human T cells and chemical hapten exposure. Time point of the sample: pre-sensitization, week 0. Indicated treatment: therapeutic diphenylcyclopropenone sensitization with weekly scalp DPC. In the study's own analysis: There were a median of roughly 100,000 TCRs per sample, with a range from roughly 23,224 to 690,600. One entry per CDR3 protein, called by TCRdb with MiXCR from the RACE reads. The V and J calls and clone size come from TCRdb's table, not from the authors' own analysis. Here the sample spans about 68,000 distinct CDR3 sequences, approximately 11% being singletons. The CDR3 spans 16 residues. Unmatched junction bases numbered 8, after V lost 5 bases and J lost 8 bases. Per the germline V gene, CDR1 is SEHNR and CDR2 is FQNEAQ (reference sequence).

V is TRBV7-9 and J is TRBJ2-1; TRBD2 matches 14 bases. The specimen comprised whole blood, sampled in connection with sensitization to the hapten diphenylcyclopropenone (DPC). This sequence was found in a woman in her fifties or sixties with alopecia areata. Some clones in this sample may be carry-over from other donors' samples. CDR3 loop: CASSEGLAGGVDEQFF. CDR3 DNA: TGTGCCAGCAGCGAAGGACTAGCGGGGGGTGTCGATGAGCAGTTCTTC.